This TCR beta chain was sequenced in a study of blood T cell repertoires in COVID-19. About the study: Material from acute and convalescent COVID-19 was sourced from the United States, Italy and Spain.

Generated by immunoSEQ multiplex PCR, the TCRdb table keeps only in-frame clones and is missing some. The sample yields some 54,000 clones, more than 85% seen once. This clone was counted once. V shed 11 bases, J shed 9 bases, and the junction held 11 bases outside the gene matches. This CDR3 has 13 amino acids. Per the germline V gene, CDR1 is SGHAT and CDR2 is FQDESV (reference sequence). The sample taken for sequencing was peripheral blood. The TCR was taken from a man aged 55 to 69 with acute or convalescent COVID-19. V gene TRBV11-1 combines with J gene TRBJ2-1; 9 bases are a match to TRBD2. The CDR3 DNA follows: TGTGCCTCCGCGGCTAGCGGGAATCTTGAGCAGTTCTTC. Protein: CASAASGNLEQFF.